This T cell receptor beta chain originates from a study of CD8+ T cells in alopecia areata. Findings and limits, study-wide: Scalp data also include sequences from resident alphabeta T cells of normal skin.

Regarding this clone: Its antigen remains unidentified.

Obtained from alopecia areata patients were lesional scalp punch biopsies along with peripheral blood. PBMC-derived CD4+ and CD8+ T cells were sorted. The CDR3 contains 14 residues. The V gene's germline CDR1 is GTSNPN and CDR2 SVGIG (reference sequence). V lost 0 bases to trimming and J lost 7 bases, with 12 bases between them. Once RNA had been extracted, it was reverse transcribed into cDNA to act as the sequencing template. The data were produced by immunoSEQ multiplex PCR, yet TCRdb's version contains in-frame clones alone and is incomplete. The sample holds 90,000 to 150,000 clones, around two fifths seen once.

The sequencing sample was made of CD4+ T cells sorted from blood. This TCR was recovered from a human donor with alopecia areata. V usage is TRBV30 and J usage is TRBJ2-2, with TRBD1 as a possible D gene (5 bases). The DNA of the CDR3 is TGTGCCTGGAGTGTAGGCAGGGATCACGGGGAGCTGTTTTTT. This translates into CAWSVGRDHGELFF.